Sequencing of this T cell receptor (beta chain) was carried out in a study of shared clonotypes between healthy human individuals. Findings and limits, study-wide: Sampling used blood alone; tissue repertoires probably differ.

Here immunoSEQ multiplex PCR was the method, and the copy in TCRdb shows in-frame clones only, minus some. Altogether fewer than 1.6 million clones are present, approximately 98.5% being singletons, with the ten largest covering approximately 0.4%. Note on this clone: Its antigen is as yet unknown.

V was clipped by 4 bases and J by 4 bases; unmatched bases: 9. The germline CDR1 and CDR2 sequences are SGHNT and YYREEE (reference sequence). This CDR3 is built from 15 residues. The J gene is TRBJ2-7, the V gene TRBV5-4; the match to TRBD2 covers 9 bases. Sequencing used naive CD4+ T cells sorted from blood. Subset described: CD45RA+ positively selected. The origin of this receptor is a man aged 30 to 39 in good health. CDR3 sequence: CASSDRAGGGYEQYF. CDR3 in DNA: TGTGCCAGCAGCGATCGAGCGGGAGGAGGGTACGAGCAGTACTTC.